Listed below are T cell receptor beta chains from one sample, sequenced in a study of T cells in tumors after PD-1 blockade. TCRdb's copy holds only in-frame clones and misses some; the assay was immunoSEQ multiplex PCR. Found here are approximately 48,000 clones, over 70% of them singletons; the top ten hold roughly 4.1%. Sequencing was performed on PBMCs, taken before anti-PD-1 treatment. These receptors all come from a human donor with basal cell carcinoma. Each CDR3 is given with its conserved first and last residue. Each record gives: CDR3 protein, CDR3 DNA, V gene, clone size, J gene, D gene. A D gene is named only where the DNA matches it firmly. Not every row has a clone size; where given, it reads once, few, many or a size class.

CDR3aa: CASSLAGIGGGELFF; CDR3nt: TGTGCCAGCAGCTTAGCCGGCATCGGAGGCGGGGAGCTGTTTTTT; v_gene: TRBV7-6; abundance: .; j_gene: TRBJ2-2; d_gene: .
CDR3aa: CAISLGQGDNEKLFF; CDR3nt: TGTGCCATCAGCCTCGGACAGGGTGATAATGAAAAACTGTTTTTT; v_gene: TRBV10-3; abundance: .; j_gene: TRBJ1-4; d_gene: TRBD1
CDR3aa: CASSLEFRQGLDTQYF; CDR3nt: TGTGCCAGCAGCTTAGAGTTCCGGCAGGGGCTAGATACGCAGTATTTT; v_gene: TRBV7-8; abundance: .; j_gene: TRBJ2-3; d_gene: .
CDR3aa: CASSGLAGASGGELFF; CDR3nt: TGTGCCAGCTCCGGACTAGCGGGGGCCTCTGGCGGGGAGCTGTTTTTT; v_gene: TRBV7-9; abundance: .; j_gene: TRBJ2-2; d_gene: TRBD2
CDR3aa: CASSPEDKNNSPLHF; CDR3nt: TGTGCCAGCAGCCCAGAAGACAAGAATAATTCACCCCTCCACTTT; v_gene: TRBV9; abundance: few; j_gene: TRBJ1-6; d_gene: .
CDR3aa: CASSYTGLGSGNTIYF; CDR3nt: TGTGCCAGCAGTTACACAGGGCTGGGATCTGGAAACACCATATATTTT; v_gene: TRBV28; abundance: .; j_gene: TRBJ1-3; d_gene: .
CDR3aa: CASSPGGDTGELFF; CDR3nt: TGTGCCAGCTCCCCGGGGGGCGACACCGGGGAGCTGTTTTTT; v_gene: TRBV3-1/TRBV3-2; abundance: medium-sized; j_gene: TRBJ2-2; d_gene: .
CDR3aa: CASSGTRTGAFF; CDR3nt: TGTGCCAGTAGTGGGACCCGGACAGGAGCTTTCTTT; v_gene: TRBV19; abundance: .; j_gene: TRBJ1-1; d_gene: TRBD1
CDR3aa: CASSLGTASYGYTF; CDR3nt: TGTGCCAGCAGCTTAGGGACGGCCTCCTATGGCTACACCTTC; v_gene: TRBV7-2; abundance: .; j_gene: TRBJ1-2; d_gene: .
CDR3aa: CASSQPTGGQETQYF; CDR3nt: TGTGCCAGCAGCCAACCCACAGGGGGCCAAGAGACCCAGTACTTC; v_gene: TRBV14; abundance: .; j_gene: TRBJ2-5; d_gene: TRBD1
CDR3aa: CASSPAGRGRETQYF; CDR3nt: TGTGCCAGCAGTCCCGCCGGGAGGGGGCGAGAGACCCAGTACTTC; v_gene: TRBV6-2/TRBV6-3; abundance: .; j_gene: TRBJ2-5; d_gene: .
CDR3aa: CASFRPLATNEKLFF; CDR3nt: TGTGCCAGCTTCCGCCCCTTAGCAACTAATGAAAAACTGTTTTTT; v_gene: TRBV2; abundance: .; j_gene: TRBJ1-4; d_gene: .
CDR3aa: CASRVQGRGTYGYTF; CDR3nt: TGTGCCAGTAGAGTACAGGGAAGGGGGACATATGGCTACACCTTC; v_gene: TRBV19; abundance: medium-sized; j_gene: TRBJ1-2; d_gene: .
CDR3aa: CASCPGGGASDTQYF; CDR3nt: TGCGCCAGCTGTCCTGGAGGGGGGGCCTCAGATACGCAGTATTTT; v_gene: TRBV5-1; abundance: .; j_gene: TRBJ2-3; d_gene: .
CDR3aa: CASTPGSGGGNEQFF; CDR3nt: TGCGCCAGCACTCCAGGTAGCGGGGGGGGCAATGAGCAGTTCTTC; v_gene: TRBV5-1; abundance: .; j_gene: TRBJ2-1; d_gene: TRBD2
CDR3aa: CASILDSPNYGYTF; CDR3nt: TGTGCCAGCATCCTGGACAGTCCTAACTATGGCTACACCTTC; v_gene: TRBV2; abundance: .; j_gene: TRBJ1-2; d_gene: .
CDR3aa: CASSEWNGRTEAFF; CDR3nt: TGTGCCAGCAGTGAATGGAATGGGAGAACTGAAGCTTTCTTT; v_gene: TRBV2; abundance: .; j_gene: TRBJ1-1; d_gene: .
CDR3aa: CASRLDGGGSYGYTF; CDR3nt: TGTGCCAGCCGGCTAGACGGAGGGGGGTCCTATGGCTACACCTTC; v_gene: TRBV6-5; abundance: .; j_gene: TRBJ1-2; d_gene: .
CDR3aa: CASSLVGGRLTDTQYF; CDR3nt: TGTGCCAGCAGCTTAGTGGGCGGAAGGTTGACAGATACGCAGTATTTT; v_gene: TRBV7-2; abundance: once; j_gene: TRBJ2-3; d_gene: .
CDR3aa: CASSKEGVDGYNEQFF; CDR3nt: TGTGCCAGCAGCAAAGAGGGGGTGGACGGCTACAATGAGCAGTTCTTC; v_gene: TRBV21-1; abundance: .; j_gene: TRBJ2-1; d_gene: .
CDR3aa: CASSWTSGLTDTQYF; CDR3nt: TGTGCCAGCAGTTGGACTAGCGGACTCACAGATACGCAGTATTTT; v_gene: TRBV6-4; abundance: .; j_gene: TRBJ2-3; d_gene: TRBD2
CDR3aa: CASSLEGYSNQPQHF; CDR3nt: TGTGCCAGCAGCTTAGAAGGCTATAGCAATCAGCCCCAGCATTTT; v_gene: TRBV7-2; abundance: .; j_gene: TRBJ1-5; d_gene: .
CDR3aa: CASTVDRVGTDTQYF; CDR3nt: TGTGCCAGCACCGTCGACAGGGTGGGCACAGATACGCAGTATTTT; v_gene: TRBV2; abundance: .; j_gene: TRBJ2-3; d_gene: TRBD1
CDR3aa: CASSLSTAGRYGYTF; CDR3nt: TGTGCCAGCAGCTTATCAACGGCAGGGCGTTATGGCTACACCTTC; v_gene: TRBV7-2; abundance: few; j_gene: TRBJ1-2; d_gene: .
CDR3aa: CASSTGTGNSPLHF; CDR3nt: TGTGCCAGCAGTACCGGGACAGGGAATTCACCCCTCCACTTT; v_gene: TRBV28; abundance: .; j_gene: TRBJ1-6; d_gene: TRBD1
CDR3aa: CASSSSGRGGDTQYF; CDR3nt: TGTGCCAGCAGCTCTAGCGGGCGAGGTGGAGATACGCAGTATTTT; v_gene: TRBV6-5; abundance: .; j_gene: TRBJ2-3; d_gene: TRBD2
CDR3aa: CASSRTSGSTDTQYF; CDR3nt: TGTGCCAGCAGCCGGACTAGCGGAAGCACAGATACGCAGTATTTT; v_gene: TRBV7-6; abundance: .; j_gene: TRBJ2-3; d_gene: TRBD2
CDR3aa: CASSTPDGIRYGYTF; CDR3nt: TGTGCCAGTAGTACCCCGGACGGGATTCGTTATGGCTACACCTTC; v_gene: TRBV19; abundance: .; j_gene: TRBJ1-2; d_gene: .
CDR3aa: CASSLDRGVVGYTF; CDR3nt: TGTGCCAGCAGCTTGGACAGGGGTGTGGTTGGCTACACCTTC; v_gene: TRBV7-2; abundance: .; j_gene: TRBJ1-2; d_gene: TRBD1
CDR3aa: CASTPRDGLYEQYF; CDR3nt: TGTGCCAGCACCCCCCGGGACGGGCTCTACGAGCAGTACTTC; v_gene: TRBV6-6; abundance: few; j_gene: TRBJ2-7; d_gene: .
CDR3aa: CASSLGGTGEKLFF; CDR3nt: TGTGCCAGCAGCCTTGGGGGGACAGGTGAAAAACTGTTTTTT; v_gene: TRBV3-1/TRBV3-2; abundance: .; j_gene: TRBJ1-4; d_gene: TRBD1
CDR3aa: CASSLVSLIYNSPLHF; CDR3nt: TGTGCCAGCAGCTTAGTCTCATTGATCTATAATTCACCCCTCCACTTT; v_gene: TRBV7-9; abundance: few; j_gene: TRBJ1-6; d_gene: .
CDR3aa: CASRTVGNTEAFF; CDR3nt: TGTGCCAGCAGGACAGTGGGGAACACTGAAGCTTTCTTT; v_gene: TRBV19; abundance: .; j_gene: TRBJ1-1; d_gene: .
CDR3aa: CASSLGGGNNQPQHF; CDR3nt: TGTGCCAGCAGCTTAGGGGGAGGGAACAATCAGCCCCAGCATTTT; v_gene: TRBV7-2; abundance: .; j_gene: TRBJ1-5; d_gene: .
CDR3aa: CASNTMGGGTDTQYF; CDR3nt: TGTGCCAGCAATACGATGGGGGGAGGGACAGATACGCAGTATTTT; v_gene: TRBV2; abundance: .; j_gene: TRBJ2-3; d_gene: TRBD2
CDR3aa: CASSLESGGGLAKNIQYF; CDR3nt: TGTGCCAGCAGCTTAGAGAGCGGCGGGGGTCTAGCCAAAAACATTCAGTACTTC; v_gene: TRBV7-2; abundance: .; j_gene: TRBJ2-4; d_gene: TRBD2
CDR3aa: CASSLVASGGGETQYF; CDR3nt: TGTGCCAGCAGCTTAGTGGCTAGCGGGGGAGGGGAGACCCAGTACTTC; v_gene: TRBV7-2; abundance: .; j_gene: TRBJ2-5; d_gene: TRBD2
CDR3aa: CASSYGGTTTEAFF; CDR3nt: TGTGCCAGCAGTTACGGCGGGACAACCACTGAAGCTTTCTTT; v_gene: TRBV6-5; abundance: .; j_gene: TRBJ1-1; d_gene: .
CDR3aa: CASSPDRVVYYYGYTF; CDR3nt: TGTGCCAGCAGCCCGGACAGGGTAGTCTACTACTATGGCTACACCTTC; v_gene: TRBV5-6; abundance: .; j_gene: TRBJ1-2; d_gene: TRBD1
CDR3aa: CATSRGQGLDNEQFF; CDR3nt: TGTGCCACCAGCAGAGGACAGGGCCTCGACAATGAGCAGTTCTTC; v_gene: TRBV15; abundance: .; j_gene: TRBJ2-1; d_gene: TRBD1
CDR3aa: CASIGGLAREEFF; CDR3nt: TGTGCCAGCATCGGGGGCCTGGCGAGGGAGGAGTTCTTC; v_gene: TRBV28; abundance: .; j_gene: TRBJ2-1; d_gene: .
CDR3aa: CSVGVRGLGSYGYTF; CDR3nt: TGCAGCGTTGGAGTCAGGGGGCTCGGGAGCTATGGCTACACCTTC; v_gene: TRBV29-1; abundance: .; j_gene: TRBJ1-2; d_gene: TRBD1
CDR3aa: CATGTGAGETQYF; CDR3nt: TGTGCCACTGGGACAGGGGCGGGGGAGACCCAGTACTTC; v_gene: TRBV7-2; abundance: .; j_gene: TRBJ2-5; d_gene: TRBD1
CDR3aa: CASSQWGNEQFF; CDR3nt: TGTGCCAGCAGCCAATGGGGCAATGAGCAGTTCTTC; v_gene: TRBV14; abundance: few; j_gene: TRBJ2-1; d_gene: .
CDR3aa: CATSDTTGSGTGELFF; CDR3nt: TGTGCCACCAGTGATACGACAGGGTCGGGCACCGGGGAGCTGTTTTTT; v_gene: TRBV24-1; abundance: .; j_gene: TRBJ2-2; d_gene: TRBD1
CDR3aa: CASSYPFPPGELFF; CDR3nt: TGTGCCAGCAGTTACCCTTTTCCACCCGGGGAGCTGTTTTTT; v_gene: TRBV6-5; abundance: .; j_gene: TRBJ2-2; d_gene: .
CDR3aa: CASSLAGQDGYTF; CDR3nt: TGTGCCAGCAGCTTAGCAGGACAGGATGGCTACACCTTC; v_gene: TRBV7-9; abundance: few; j_gene: TRBJ1-2; d_gene: TRBD1
CDR3aa: CASSADEIGNEKLFF; CDR3nt: TGTGCCAGTAGCGCGGACGAAATTGGAAATGAAAAACTGTTTTTT; v_gene: TRBV19; abundance: .; j_gene: TRBJ1-4; d_gene: .
CDR3aa: CASSPTGGVSTDTQYF; CDR3nt: TGTGCCAGCAGCCCGACCGGGGGGGTTAGCACAGATACGCAGTATTTT; v_gene: TRBV3-1/TRBV3-2; abundance: once; j_gene: TRBJ2-3; d_gene: TRBD2
CDR3aa: CASSWEVQETQYF; CDR3nt: TGTGCCAGCAGTTGGGAGGTCCAAGAGACCCAGTACTTC; v_gene: TRBV6-6; abundance: few; j_gene: TRBJ2-5; d_gene: .
CDR3aa: CAWSVGGSSEKLFF; CDR3nt: TGTGCCTGGAGTGTAGGAGGGTCCAGTGAAAAACTGTTTTTT; v_gene: TRBV30; abundance: .; j_gene: TRBJ1-4; d_gene: .
CDR3aa: CASREEPFNPLHF; CDR3nt: TGTGCCAGCAGGGAGGAGCCCTTTAACCCCCTCCACTTT; v_gene: TRBV2; abundance: .; j_gene: TRBJ1-6; d_gene: .
CDR3aa: CASSLVEEHWSRAEETQYF; CDR3nt: TGTGCCAGCAGCTTAGTAGAGGAGCATTGGTCGAGGGCCGAGGAGACCCAGTACTTC; v_gene: TRBV7-9; abundance: .; j_gene: TRBJ2-5; d_gene: .
CDR3aa: CASSIAAGATGELFF; CDR3nt: TGTGCCAGTAGTATTGCGGCAGGGGCGACCGGGGAGCTGTTTTTT; v_gene: TRBV19; abundance: .; j_gene: TRBJ2-2; d_gene: .
CDR3aa: CASSQGRPNSGNTIYF; CDR3nt: TGTGCCAGCAGCCAGGGGAGACCAAACTCTGGAAACACCATATATTTT; v_gene: TRBV4-2; abundance: once; j_gene: TRBJ1-3; d_gene: .
CDR3aa: CASSLDGTSSYEQYF; CDR3nt: TGTGCCAGCAGCTTAGACGGGACTTCATCCTACGAGCAGTACTTC; v_gene: TRBV7-2; abundance: .; j_gene: TRBJ2-7; d_gene: .
CDR3aa: CASSPQGVGNSPLHF; CDR3nt: TGTGCCAGCTCACCCCAGGGGGTGGGTAATTCACCCCTCCACTTT; v_gene: TRBV18; abundance: .; j_gene: TRBJ1-6; d_gene: TRBD1
CDR3aa: CASSPGSSGYTF; CDR3nt: TGTGCCAGCAGCCCAGGGTCCTCCGGCTACACCTTC; v_gene: TRBV6-5; abundance: .; j_gene: TRBJ1-2; d_gene: .
CDR3aa: CASTLTGLGNEQFF; CDR3nt: TGTGCCAGTACCCTGACAGGGCTGGGCAATGAGCAGTTCTTC; v_gene: TRBV19; abundance: .; j_gene: TRBJ2-1; d_gene: TRBD1